Following are 16 T cell receptor beta chains from one sample sequenced in a study of CD8 T cells in Susac syndrome. Reverse transcription of roughly 0.5 to 1 ug RNA was carried out with random hexamers. TCRdb fed the immunoSEQ multiplex PCR reads into MiXCR, producing one record per CDR3 protein. This table has about 150,000 distinct CDR3 sequences, roughly 95% appearing once. Sequencing was performed on CD4+ T cells from PBMCs. The receptors derive from a human donor with Susac syndrome.

The gene calls are TRBV30 and TRBJ1-5; D not resolved. The CDR3 covers 13 residues. Per the germline V gene, CDR1 is GTSNPN and CDR2 is SVGIG (reference sequence). The V gene lost 1 base and the J gene lost 3 bases, with 7 bases spanning the gap. CDR3 loop: CAWSGSPNQPQHF. The CDR3 DNA sequence: TGTGCCTGGAGTGGCTCCCCCAATCAGCCCCAGCATTTT.

This rearrangement joins TRBV12-3 or TRBV12-4 to TRBJ2-6; D gene ambiguous. The CDR3 consists of 14 residues. V shed 6 bases and J shed 1 base, with 7 bases lying between them. As DNA, the CDR3 is TGTGCCAGCAGCACAGCGTCTGGGGCCAACGTCCTGACTTTC. This encodes CASSTASGANVLTF.

The V and J genes are TRBV3-1 and TRBJ1-1; D is perhaps TRBD1 (5 bases). Deletions cut 7 bases from V and 4 bases from J, with 13 bases between. The CDR3 covers 13 residues. Germline assignment: CDR1 LGHDT and CDR2 YNNKEL (reference sequence). CDR3 amino acids: CASMPGWATEAFF. CDR3 nucleotide sequence: TGTGCCAGCATGCCAGGGTGGGCCACTGAAGCTTTCTTT.

The chain joins TRBV29-1 to TRBJ2-3, with D hard to call. The germline V gene encodes CDR1 SQVTM and CDR2 ANQGSEA. This CDR3 contains 11 residues. V was cut by 6 bases and J by 3 bases, with 7 bases left in between. The CDR3 bases are TGCAGCGTAAAGTGGACAGATACGCAGTATTTT. Protein: CSVKWTDTQYF.

This chain uses TRBV25-1 with TRBJ1-1, with D uncertain. Germline CDR1 is MGHDK and CDR2 is SYGVNS. Trimming took off 2 bases at V and 6 bases at J, with 10 bases between the two ends. CDR3 length equals 13 residues. The CDR3 region has the DNA TGTGCCAGCAGTGAAGCCAGAGCCCCTGAAGCTTTCTTT. This translates into CASSEARAPEAFF.

The rearrangement uses TRBV15 and TRBJ1-6; tentatively, D is TRBD1 (5 bases). Germline V gene lookup returns CDR1 LNHNV and CDR2 YYDKDF (reference sequence). The CDR3 extends over 17 amino acids. V was pared by 0 bases and J by 7 bases, with 16 bases between. CDR3 sequence: CATSRDQAGKRNSPLHF. For the CDR3, the DNA is TGTGCCACCAGCAGAGATCAGGCAGGGAAAAGAAATTCACCCCTCCACTTT.

The rearrangement uses TRBV15 and TRBJ2-3, with 11 bases fitting TRBD1. The CDR3 runs 17 residues. CDR1 is LNHNV and CDR2 is YYDKDF in the germline V gene (reference sequence). V shed 3 bases, J shed 6 bases, and the junction held 11 bases outside the gene matches. In DNA, the CDR3 is TGTGCCACCAGCAGGCACGCAATGGGACAGGGGGACGATACGCAGTATTTT. This sequence encodes CATSRHAMGQGDDTQYF.

The table lists this clonotype with a count of one. This chain uses TRBV5-6 with TRBJ1-1; 7 bases are shared with TRBD1. The CDR3 is 16 residues long. Germline V lookup: CDR1 SGHDT, CDR2 YYEEEE. J lost 3 bases, V lost 3 bases, and 11 bases had no gene match. The CDR3 nucleotides are TGTGCCAGCAGCTCAAACCCTAGGGGGCTAGACACTGAAGCTTTCTTT. Translating gives CASSSNPRGLDTEAFF.

This chain connects TRBV12-3 or TRBV12-4 to TRBJ2-5; D possibly corresponds to TRBD2 (6 bases). The ends were cut back, 5 bases at V and 7 bases at J, with 14 bases in the middle. The CDR3 spans 13 residues. CDR3 bases: TGTGCCAGCAGTACGGGGGAGGCCCGGACCCAGTACTTC. It yields the protein CASSTGEARTQYF.

V gene TRBV20-1 combines with J gene TRBJ2-7; 9 bases fit TRBD1. Per the germline V gene, CDR1 is DFQATT and CDR2 is SNEGSKA (reference sequence). The trim removed 5 bases at V and 3 bases at J, leaving 5 bases unmatched. The CDR3 runs to 13 residues. The CDR3 nucleotides read TGCAGTGCTGTTCCGGGACAGGGCTACGAGCAGTACGTC. This sequence encodes CSAVPGQGYEQYV.

This clonotype was seen just once. The chain recombines TRBV15 with TRBJ2-5, with 10 positions matching TRBD1. The trim removed 0 bases at V and 5 bases at J, leaving 6 bases unmatched. Germline CDR1 reads LNHNV; CDR2 reads YYDKDF (reference sequence). CDR3 length equals 16 residues. CDR3 sequence (DNA): TGTGCCACCAGCAGAGATTTCGACAGGGGGCTGGAGACCCAGTACTTC. It encodes CATSRDFDRGLETQYF.

The V gene is TRBV29-1, the J gene TRBJ2-7; D is possibly TRBD2 (5 bases). V was trimmed by 3 bases and J by 5 bases, leaving 11 bases between them. From germline, CDR1 is SQVTM and CDR2 ANQGSEA. CDR3 length equals 12 residues. The CDR3 protein is CSVDRGSDEQYF. The DNA of the CDR3 is TGCAGCGTTGATCGGGGTAGCGACGAGCAGTACTTC.

CDR3: CATLDGATNEKLFF. In nucleotides, the CDR3 is TGTGCCACCCTGGACGGTGCAACTAATGAAAAACTGTTTTTT. V usage is TRBV28 and J usage is TRBJ1-4; D ambiguous. The length of the CDR3 is 14 residues. V was clipped by 10 bases and J by 0 bases, with 12 bases between them. Germline V gives CDR1 MDHEN, CDR2 SYDVKM.

This chain joins TRBV10-3 and TRBJ1-3, with a possible D match to TRBD1 (5 bases). The germline V and J ends were trimmed by 8 bases and 0 bases, with 5 bases remaining between them. The length of the CDR3 is 12 residues. CDR1 is ENHRY, CDR2 SYGVKD, per germline. The DNA for the CDR3 is TGTGCCATCCAGGGCTCTGGAAACACCATATATTTT. Amino acid sequence: CAIQGSGNTIYF.

This clonotype occurred once. The V gene is TRBV6-1, the J gene TRBJ2-1; D not resolved. CDR3 size: 11 residues. The germline V and J ends were trimmed by 1 base and 15 bases, with 10 bases remaining between them. Per germline, CDR1 MNHNS and CDR2 SASEGT. The CDR3 loop reads CASSEGQVPFF. The DNA of the CDR3 is TGTGCCAGCAGTGAAGGGCAGGTGCCGTTCTTC.

V usage is TRBV30 and J usage is TRBJ2-1, with 10 bases identical to TRBD2. The germline gives CDR1 GTSNPN, CDR2 SVGIG (reference sequence). Trimming at V came to 3 bases and at J to 14 bases, leaving 13 bases not matched to a gene. This CDR3 is 14 amino acids long. The CDR3 spells CAWRPGLASEGEFF. The CDR3 bases are TGTGCCTGGAGACCGGGACTAGCGTCCGAGGGAGAGTTCTTC.